This is a list of T cell receptor beta chains from one sample in a study of technical replicates of blood from a few donors. Only in-frame clones appear in the TCRdb table, and some are missing; sequencing was by immunoSEQ multiplex PCR. The sample consists of tens of thousands of clones, over 90% of them appearing once. Sequencing input: PBMCs. The receptors here all came from a human donor in good health. Some clones in this sample may be carry-over from other donors' samples. Each CDR3 is given with its conserved first and last residue. A D gene is named only where the DNA matches it firmly. Clone size is stated in some rows and not others, as once, few, many or a class when expanded.

J,D,size,V,DNA,CDR3
TRBJ1-2,-,-,TRBV2,TGTGCCAGCTCTCGGGAAACCAGCTACACCTTC,CASSRETSYTF
TRBJ1-4,TRBD1,-,TRBV6-1,TGTGCCAGCAGTGAAGGGGAGGGGACAGGGGGCGAAAAACTGTTTTTT,CASSEGEGTGGEKLFF
TRBJ1-3,TRBD1,-,TRBV5-5,TGTGCCAGCAGCTTACTGGACAGGGGACTTTCGGGAAACACCATATATTTT,CASSLLDRGLSGNTIYF
TRBJ2-7,TRBD1,-,TRBV6-4,TGTGCCAGCAGTGAAGGGACAGGGGACGAGCAGTACTTC,CASSEGTGDEQYF
TRBJ2-3,-,-,TRBV15,TGTGCCACCAGCAGATCCGGACTTTATGGAGATACGCAGTATTTT,CATSRSGLYGDTQYF
TRBJ2-7,-,-,TRBV10-3,TGTGCCATCAGCCCATACAGCTCCTACGAGCAGTACTTC,CAISPYSSYEQYF
TRBJ1-6,-,-,TRBV4-1,TGCGCCAGCAGCCAAGAAGCGGGGGCTTCTTCACCCCTCCACTTT,CASSQEAGASSPLHF
TRBJ1-2,-,few,TRBV2,TGTGCCAGCAGTGGTACGGGGTCGGAAAACACCTTC,CASSGTGSENTF
TRBJ2-7,TRBD1,-,TRBV5-1,TGCGCCAGCAGCCCCGGCGACAGGGGGCGCTCGGGCGAGCAGTACTTC,CASSPGDRGRSGEQYF
TRBJ2-3,-,-,TRBV6-4,TGTGCCAGCAGTGAAGAGACCCGCGGTACGCAGTATTTT,CASSEETRGTQYF
TRBJ1-1,-,-,TRBV20-1,TGCAGTGCCAGCGGGCTCACTGAAGCTTTCTTT,CSASGLTEAFF
TRBJ1-1,-,-,TRBV5-4,TGTGCCAGCGGCCGGGGGGGGAACACTGAAGCTTTCTTT,CASGRGGNTEAFF
TRBJ2-7,TRBD1,once,TRBV2,TGTGCCAGCAGTGATTGGGACAGAAATTCCTACGAGCAGTACTTC,CASSDWDRNSYEQYF
TRBJ2-3,-,-,TRBV2,TGTGCCAGCAGTGAACAGGGCACAGATACGCAGTATTTT,CASSEQGTDTQYF
TRBJ2-5,-,once,TRBV6-6,TGTGCCAGCAGCCGAGGGATATCGGGAGAGACCCAGTACTTC,CASSRGISGETQYF
TRBJ2-3,-,-,TRBV5-4,TGTGCCAGCAGCGCCCCCGGGACTCCCCTCGCCGATACGCAGTATTTT,CASSAPGTPLADTQYF
TRBJ2-7,TRBD2,once,TRBV18,TGTGCCAGCTCACCACGCGGGACTAGCGGGTCTAACGAGCAGTACTTC,CASSPRGTSGSNEQYF
TRBJ1-2,-,-,TRBV11-3,TGTGCCAGCAGCCCTCGGAGCTTTTCGTCCTTTATAGGCTACACCTTC,CASSPRSFSSFIGYTF
TRBJ2-5,TRBD2,once,TRBV5-4,TGTGCCAGCAGCCCATGGACTAGCGGGAGGAGGCAGGAGACCCAGTACTTC,CASSPWTSGRRQETQYF
TRBJ2-2,TRBD2,-,TRBV4-3,TGCGCCAGCAGCAAGACTAGCGGGACCGGGGAGCTGTTTTTT,CASSKTSGTGELFF
TRBJ2-7,TRBD1,-,TRBV30,TGTGCCTGGGAGGGACAGGGCCTCGAGCAGTACTTC,CAWEGQGLEQYF
TRBJ2-7,-,-,TRBV5-5,TGTGCCAGCAGCTTGAGTGCAGGTTCCTACGAGCAGTACTTC,CASSLSAGSYEQYF
TRBJ2-3,TRBD1,-,TRBV7-2,TGTGCCAGCAGAACAACCAGGGGGCGCACAGATACGCAGTATTTT,CASRTTRGRTDTQYF
TRBJ2-7,-,-,TRBV6-5,TGTGCCAGCTCCTATAGCGGTACATACGAGCAGTACTTC,CASSYSGTYEQYF
TRBJ2-2,-,-,TRBV5-4,TGTGCCAGCAGCTTGGTACGGCGGGGGAACACCGGGGAGCTGTTTTTT,CASSLVRRGNTGELFF
TRBJ2-7,-,-,TRBV18,TGTGCCAGCTCACCAGTAGGGGGAGGGTCCTACGAGCAGTACTTC,CASSPVGGGSYEQYF
TRBJ2-2,-,-,TRBV5-4,TGTGCCAGCAGCTTGGCCGGGGGGCTGGGCGGGGAGCTGTTTTTT,CASSLAGGLGGELFF
TRBJ1-1,-,-,TRBV11-1,TGTGCCAGCAGCGAGGGGGAGTCTAGGGCTTTCTTT,CASSEGESRAFF
TRBJ2-1,TRBD1,-,TRBV2,TGTGCCAGCAGGACAGGGGTATACGGTGAGCAGTTCTTC,CASRTGVYGEQFF
TRBJ1-5,-,-,TRBV7-2,TGTGCCAGCAGCCCATCGATTTTGGGACTACAGCCCCAGCATTTT,CASSPSILGLQPQHF